This T cell receptor beta chain was captured in a study of T cells in Graves' hyperthyroidism and ophthalmopathy. Amplified TCR beta CDR3 regions derived from RNA transcripts. HTBI primers were employed in a first-round RT-PCR of the TCR CDR3. One entry per CDR3 protein results from TCRdb running MiXCR on the multiplex PCR reads. In the table there are about 600,000 distinct CDR3 sequences, more than 13% of which are singletons. The source is a woman aged 18 to 35 with Graves' ophthalmopathy. Material: blood.

CDR3: CASSGDGGGTDYNEQFF. The CDR3 nucleotides are TGTGCCAGCAGCGGGGACGGGGGGGGTACAGATTACAATGAGCAGTTCTTC. V gene TRBV9 combines with J gene TRBJ2-1; TRBD2 agrees at 8 bases. The CDR3 extends over 17 amino acids. CDR1 and CDR2 (germline): SGDLS, YYNGEE. V trimming: 3 bases; J trimming: 4 bases; junction bases outside the gene matches: 12.